These 10 T cell receptor beta chains were all obtained from the same sample, sequenced in a study of blood T cell repertoires in COVID-19 (dated by TCRdb to 2020 to 2022). Library preparation employed the immunoSEQ multiplex PCR assay. As stored in TCRdb, this immuneACCESS dataset retains in-frame rearrangements with V and J assigned. A fraction of the clones does not appear; measured against another copy, unresolved V genes explain less than half of the discrepancy, and the remainder lacks a known reason. In all, the sample holds 200,000 to 250,000 clones, and 80% of those were seen once. More than 10% of the sample lies in the top ten. Sample: peripheral blood. Receptors were obtained from a human donor in a cohort sampled during active COVID-19.

In DNA, the CDR3 is TGCGCCAGCAGCCCGGGGTCGCTTCCCTATGGCTACACCTTC. This codes for CASSPGSLPYGYTF. The chain recombines TRBV5-1 with TRBJ1-2; no reliable D call. The V gene's germline CDR1 is SGHRS and CDR2 YFSETQ. V was clipped by 4 bases and J by 4 bases, with 14 bases between them. This CDR3 is built from 14 residues.

The chain is built from TRBV28 and TRBJ2-1; 9 nucleotides line up with TRBD2. From germline, CDR1 is MDHEN and CDR2 SYDVKM. V trimming: 1 base; J trimming: 10 bases; junction bases outside the gene matches: 14. The CDR3 has 17 residues. Here the CDR3 DNA reads TGTGCCAGCAGTTTATCTGCGTCGGCGGGGGGGCCACGGGAGCAGTTCTTC. It is translated as CASSLSASAGGPREQFF. The full variable domain, completed using reference TRBV28 and TRBJ2-1, is DVKVTQSSRYLVKRTGEKVFLECVQDMDHENMFWYRQDPGLGLRLIYFSYDVKMKEKGDIPEGYSVSREKKERFSLILESASTNQTSMYLCASSLSASAGGPREQFFGPGTRLTVL.

The V gene is TRBV27, the J gene TRBJ2-3, with D perhaps matching TRBD2 (6 bases). Per germline, CDR1 MNHEY and CDR2 SMNVEV (reference sequence). The CDR3 covers 15 residues. The V and J ends lost 8 bases and 0 bases respectively, with 15 bases between them. CDR3 sequence: CASLSGGESTDTQYF. DNA for the CDR3: TGTGCCAGCCTTAGCGGAGGGGAAAGCACAGATACGCAGTATTTT.

V gene TRBV5-6 combines with J gene TRBJ1-4, with a tentative D call TRBD1 (5 bases). The CDR3 extends over 14 amino acids. CDR1 is SGHDT and CDR2 is YYEEEE in the germline V gene. V lost 2 bases and J lost 8, with 13 bases in between. CDR3 DNA sequence: TGTGCCAGCAGCTTAAAGGGGATACGGGAAAAACTGTTTTTT. As protein: CASSLKGIREKLFF.

This rearrangement joins TRBV4-2 to TRBJ2-3, with D possibly matching TRBD1 (5 bases). This CDR3 has 15 amino acids. Germline V gene sequence: CDR1 LGHNA, CDR2 YNFKEQ. The V end lost 2 bases, the J end lost 0 bases, and 9 bases lay between the germline ends. Here the CDR3 reads CASSQRGKSTDTQYF. The CDR3 region has the DNA TGTGCCAGCAGCCAAAGGGGCAAGAGCACAGATACGCAGTATTTT.

The chain combines TRBV11-2 with TRBJ2-7; TRBD2 aligns across 7 bases. This CDR3 spans 16 amino acids. With V trimmed by 3 bases and J by 2 bases, 10 bases remained unmatched. The germline CDR1 and CDR2 sequences are SGHAT and FQNNGV. The CDR3 DNA follows: TGTGCCAGCAGCTTGGGGTTGGGGGAGGGAACCTACGAGCAGTACTTC. It is translated as CASSLGLGEGTYEQYF.

The chain recombines TRBV13 with TRBJ2-2; 7 positions agree with TRBD1. Trimming cost V 7 bases and J 4 bases; bases outside gene matches: 6. The CDR3 extends over 14 amino acids. From germline, CDR1 is PRHDT and CDR2 FYEKMQ (reference sequence). The chain's CDR3 is CASTGQMATGELFF. In DNA form, the CDR3 reads TGTGCCAGCACGGGACAGATGGCCACCGGGGAGCTGTTTTTT.

The chain has TRBV5-5 and TRBJ2-7; the match to TRBD1 covers 9 bases. The CDR3 totals 14 residues. V gave up 0 bases and J gave up 6 bases; unmatched junction bases: 4. Germline V lookup: CDR1 SGHKS, CDR2 YYEKEE (reference sequence). CDR3 bases: TGTGCCAGCAGCTTGGGAGGACAGGGGAGCGAGCAGTACTTC. Protein: CASSLGGQGSEQYF.

This rearrangement joins TRBV19 to TRBJ1-4, with D tentatively TRBD1 (6 bases). The CDR3 contains 15 residues. CDR1 is LNHDA, CDR2 SQIVND, per germline (reference sequence). V lost 0 bases and J lost 8, with 13 bases in between. CDR3 nucleotide sequence: TGTGCCAGTAGTATAGACAGGGGAACGGCAGAAAAACTGTTTTTT. Protein sequence: CASSIDRGTAEKLFF.

V gene TRBV5-1 combines with J gene TRBJ2-3; 14 bases fit TRBD2. The CDR3 has 17 amino acids. Germline-derived CDR1 and CDR2 are SGHRS and YFSETQ. V dropped 4 bases and J dropped 6; count of bases not matched to a gene: 10. In DNA, the CDR3 is TGCGCCAGCAGCCACGGACTAGCGGGGGGCCCCGCCGATACGCAGTATTTT. It translates to CASSHGLAGGPADTQYF.